The 14 T cell receptor beta chains below were found in one sample sequenced in a study of blood T cell repertoires in COVID-19 (dated by TCRdb to about 2020). Library generation was performed with the immunoSEQ multiplex PCR assay. Held by TCRdb, this immuneACCESS table contains in-frame sequences only and omits some clones. Under half of the omission traces to an unresolved V gene where checked; the cause of the rest is unknown. This sample lists roughly 89,000 clones; about 80% were detected once. The top ten hold about a tenth of the sample. The sequenced sample was peripheral blood. All receptors come from a woman aged 70-85 years with acute or convalescent COVID-19.

The rearrangement joins TRBV28 to TRBJ1-1; D is unresolved. Germline assignment: CDR1 MDHEN and CDR2 SYDVKM. The CDR3 has 12 residues. V was clipped by 5 bases and J by 1 base, with 5 bases between them. CDR3 protein: CASSPRNTEAFF. The CDR3 nucleotides are TGTGCCAGCAGTCCCAGGAACACTGAAGCTTTCTTT.

V usage is TRBV2 and J usage is TRBJ1-2; the D is unclear. CDR3 length: 17 residues. V lost 1 base and J 4 bases, leaving 19 bases between the germline ends. The germline gives CDR1 SNHLY, CDR2 FYNNEI. The CDR3 coding sequence is TGTGCCAGCAGTGAAGGCCGGGGTAGGTGTTTTTTCTATGGCTACACCTTC. Protein: CASSEGRGRCFFYGYTF.

Note on this clone: The sample carries other DNA sequences with the same CDR3. V gene TRBV12-3 or TRBV12-4 combines with J gene TRBJ2-7; possible D gene TRBD1, 6 bases. Deletions cut 5 bases from V and 1 base from J, with 9 bases between. This CDR3 is 13 amino acids long. The CDR3 spells CASSRGGSYEQYF. The CDR3 bases are TGTGCCAGCAGTCGAGGGGGATCCTACGAGCAGTACTTC.

The chain couples TRBV7-2 to TRBJ2-1; 9 bases are shared with TRBD2. The CDR3 sequence is 15 residues long. The junction had 4 bases not matched to a gene; V was cut back by 1 base and J by 6 bases. Germline V gene sequence: CDR1 SGHTA, CDR2 FQGNSA. The CDR3 region has the DNA TGTGCCAGCAGCTTAGGGAGCGGGGGGACCAATGAGCAGTTCTTC. This sequence encodes CASSLGSGGTNEQFF.

This sequence joins TRBV28 and TRBJ2-3; 9 bases align to TRBD2. Germline values: CDR1 MDHEN, CDR2 SYDVKM. CDR3 size: 15 residues. Trimming cost V 5 bases and J 4 bases; bases outside gene matches: 7. The chain's CDR3 is CASSQAGGGSDTQYF. Here the CDR3 DNA reads TGTGCCAGCAGTCAAGCGGGAGGCGGTTCAGATACGCAGTATTTT.

The CDR3 nucleotides read TGTGCCAGCTCACCATTGGGAGGCGAGCAGTTCTTC. Encoded protein: CASSPLGGEQFF. The rearrangement links TRBV18 to TRBJ2-1; D may be TRBD2 (6 bases). The CDR3 is 12 residues long. Germline V lookup: CDR1 KGHSH, CDR2 LQKENI. V lost 2 bases and J 10 bases, leaving 9 bases between the germline ends.

The V gene is TRBV7-9, the J gene TRBJ2-7; D remains unclear. CDR1 SEHNR and CDR2 FQNEAQ come from the germline V gene (reference sequence). The CDR3 sequence is 14 residues long. Between the trimmed V and J ends, which lost 1 base and 0 bases, there was a span of 7 bases. The CDR3 bases are TGTGCCAGCAGCTTAGGGAGTAGCTCCTACGAGCAGTACTTC. Translating gives CASSLGSSSYEQYF.

The chain is built from TRBV6-6 and TRBJ2-1; 8 bases line up with TRBD2. This CDR3 is 20 amino acids long. CDR1 MNHNY and CDR2 SVGAGI come from the germline V gene (reference sequence). The junction had 18 bases not matched to a gene; V was cut back by 5 bases and J by 0 bases. CDR3 sequence: CASSRYGGAYLRSSYNEQFF. The CDR3 DNA reads as TGTGCCAGCAGTCGGTACGGGGGGGCATATCTACGTAGCTCCTACAATGAGCAGTTCTTC.

V is TRBV6-6 and J is TRBJ1-1; D ambiguous. The CDR3 contains 14 residues. The V gene lost 0 bases and the J gene lost 4 bases, with 9 bases spanning the gap. Per germline, CDR1 MNHNY and CDR2 SVGAGI (reference sequence). The CDR3 DNA sequence: TGTGCCAGCAGTTACTCTTCCCTCTCCACTGAAGCTTTCTTT. The encoded protein is CASSYSSLSTEAFF.

A few counts support this clone. The V gene is TRBV7-9, the J gene TRBJ2-1; TRBD2 matches 9 bases. Germline V gene lookup returns CDR1 SEHNR and CDR2 FQNEAQ (reference sequence). V was clipped by 3 bases and J by 7 bases; unmatched bases: 4. This CDR3 is built from 14 residues. The CDR3 loop is CASSFGTSLNEQFF. Written as DNA, the CDR3 is TGTGCCAGCAGCTTCGGGACTAGCTTGAATGAGCAGTTCTTC.

The genes are TRBV5-5 and TRBJ2-7; 8 bases are shared with TRBD2. The length of the CDR3 is 14 residues. V was pared by 7 bases and J by 2 bases, with 8 bases of the junction left unmatched. From germline, CDR1 is SGHKS and CDR2 YYEKEE (reference sequence). Here the CDR3 DNA reads TGTGCCAGCCGGCGGGGGGCAGCTACCTACGAGCAGTACTTC. Protein: CASRRGAATYEQYF.

This chain uses TRBV6-5 with TRBJ1-3; 12 bases are shared with TRBD1. Germline CDR1 reads MNHEY; CDR2 reads SVGAGI. The CDR3 contains 15 residues. With 4 bases clipped from V and 5 bases from J, the junction kept 3 bases outside the gene matches. The CDR3 region has the DNA TGTGCCAGCAGTTCCGGGACAGGGGGCAGAAACACCATATATTTT. Residues: CASSSGTGGRNTIYF.

This clone has a handful of counts. J is TRBJ1-2 and V is TRBV3-1 (or the pseudogene TRBV3-2); TRBD1 might be the D (5 bases). V was trimmed by 0 bases and J by 3 bases, leaving 14 bases between them. Looked up from germline, CDR1 is LGHDT and CDR2 is YNNKEL (reference sequence). This CDR3 contains 16 residues. The CDR3 bases are TGTGCCAGCAGCCAAGATTGGGGGGGTAGCGACTATGGCTACACCTTC. It encodes CASSQDWGGSDYGYTF.

V usage is TRBV6-2 or TRBV6-3 and J usage is TRBJ2-7, with a possible D match to TRBD1 (5 bases). CDR3 size: 14 residues. V was shortened by 2 bases and J by 0 bases, with 8 bases between the two germline ends. CDR1 is MNHEY, CDR2 SVGEGT, per germline. CDR3 loop: CASSYAGYSYEQYF. CDR3 in DNA: TGTGCCAGCAGTTACGCAGGGTACTCCTACGAGCAGTACTTC.